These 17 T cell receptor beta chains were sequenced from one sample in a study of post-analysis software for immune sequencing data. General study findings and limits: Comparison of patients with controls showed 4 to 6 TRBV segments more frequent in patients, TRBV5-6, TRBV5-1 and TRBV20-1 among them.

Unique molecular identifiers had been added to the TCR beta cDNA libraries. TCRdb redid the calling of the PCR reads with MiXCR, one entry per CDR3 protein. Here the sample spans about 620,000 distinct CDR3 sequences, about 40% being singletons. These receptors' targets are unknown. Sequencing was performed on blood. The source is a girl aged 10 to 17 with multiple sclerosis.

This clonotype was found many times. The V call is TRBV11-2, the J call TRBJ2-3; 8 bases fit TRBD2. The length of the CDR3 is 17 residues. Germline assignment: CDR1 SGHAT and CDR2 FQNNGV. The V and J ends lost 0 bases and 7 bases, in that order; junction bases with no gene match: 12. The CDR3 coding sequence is TGTGCCAGCAGCTTAGAAGTGATGGGACTAGGAGGGCATACGCAGTATTTT. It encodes CASSLEVMGLGGHTQYF.

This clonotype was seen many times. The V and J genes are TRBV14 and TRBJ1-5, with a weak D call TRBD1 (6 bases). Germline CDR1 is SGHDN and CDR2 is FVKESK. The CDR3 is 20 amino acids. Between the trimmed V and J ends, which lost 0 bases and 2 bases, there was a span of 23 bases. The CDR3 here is CASSQDSDRFRWDGNQPQHF. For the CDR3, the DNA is TGTGCCAGCAGCCAAGATTCCGACAGGTTTAGGTGGGATGGCAATCAGCCCCAGCATTTT.

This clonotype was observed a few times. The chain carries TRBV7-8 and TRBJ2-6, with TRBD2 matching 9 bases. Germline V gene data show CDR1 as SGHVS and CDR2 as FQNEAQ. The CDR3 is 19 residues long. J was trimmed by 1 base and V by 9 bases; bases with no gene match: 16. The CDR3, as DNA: TGTGCCAGTAGTCCCGCGAAGTCTAGCGGGGTTTCTGGGGCCAACGTCCTGACTTTC. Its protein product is CASSPAKSSGVSGANVLTF.

CDR3 sequence (DNA): TGCAGTGCTAGAGATCTCCGGGGGTCGGCAGATACGCAGTATTTT. Amino acids: CSARDLRGSADTQYF. The chain links TRBV20-1 to TRBJ2-3, with D possibly being TRBD2 (6 bases). Trimming took off 0 bases at V and 4 bases at J, with 14 bases between the two ends. The germline V gene encodes CDR1 DFQATT and CDR2 SNEGSKA (reference sequence). The CDR3 sequence is 15 residues long.

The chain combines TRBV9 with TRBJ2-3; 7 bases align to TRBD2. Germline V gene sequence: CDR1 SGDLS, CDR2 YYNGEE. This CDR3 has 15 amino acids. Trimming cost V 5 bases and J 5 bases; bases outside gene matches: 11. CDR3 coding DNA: TGTGCCAGCAGTGGGACGTCGGGAGGTGGAGATACGCAGTATTTT. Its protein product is CASSGTSGGGDTQYF.

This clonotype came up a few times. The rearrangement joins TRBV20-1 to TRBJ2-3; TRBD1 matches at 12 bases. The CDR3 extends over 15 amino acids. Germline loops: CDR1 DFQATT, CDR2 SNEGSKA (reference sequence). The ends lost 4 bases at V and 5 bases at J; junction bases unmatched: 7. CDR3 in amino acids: CSATRDRGRGDTQYF. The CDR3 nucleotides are TGCAGTGCTACCCGGGACAGGGGGCGTGGAGATACGCAGTATTTT.

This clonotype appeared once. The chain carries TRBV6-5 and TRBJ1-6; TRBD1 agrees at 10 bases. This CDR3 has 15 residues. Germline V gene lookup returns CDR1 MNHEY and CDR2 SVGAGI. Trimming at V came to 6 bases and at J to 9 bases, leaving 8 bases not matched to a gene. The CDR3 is CASRTGTGEGSPLHF. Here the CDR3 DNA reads TGTGCCAGCAGAACCGGGACAGGGGAAGGTTCACCCCTCCACTTT.

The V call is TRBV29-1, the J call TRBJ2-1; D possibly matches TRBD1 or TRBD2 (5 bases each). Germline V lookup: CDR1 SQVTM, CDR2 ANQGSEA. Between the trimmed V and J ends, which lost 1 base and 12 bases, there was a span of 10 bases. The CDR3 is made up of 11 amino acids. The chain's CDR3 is CSVEGGSGQFF. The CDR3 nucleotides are TGCAGCGTTGAAGGGGGGTCGGGGCAGTTCTTC.

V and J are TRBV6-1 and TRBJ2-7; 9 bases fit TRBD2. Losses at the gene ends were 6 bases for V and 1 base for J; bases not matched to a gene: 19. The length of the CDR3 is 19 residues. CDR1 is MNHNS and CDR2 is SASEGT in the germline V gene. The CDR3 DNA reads TGTGCCAGCAGGAGACCACTAACATCGCTAGCGGGACTTTCCTACGAGCAGTACTTC. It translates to CASRRPLTSLAGLSYEQYF.

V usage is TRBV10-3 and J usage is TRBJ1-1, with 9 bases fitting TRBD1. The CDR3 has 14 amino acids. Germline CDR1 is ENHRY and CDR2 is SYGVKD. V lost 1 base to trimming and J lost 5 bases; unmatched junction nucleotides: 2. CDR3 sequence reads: CAISELDRGTEAFF. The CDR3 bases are TGTGCCATCAGTGAGTTGGACAGGGGAACTGAAGCTTTCTTT.

The CDR3 is CASSPADILNTEAFF. CDR3 bases: TGTGCCAGCAGTCCGGCGGACATCTTGAACACTGAAGCTTTCTTT. The rearrangement uses TRBV12-3 or TRBV12-4 and TRBJ1-1, with D possibly TRBD1 on 5 matching bases. The CDR3 loop spans 15 amino acids. The V end lost 5 bases, the J end lost 0 bases, and 13 bases lay between the germline ends.

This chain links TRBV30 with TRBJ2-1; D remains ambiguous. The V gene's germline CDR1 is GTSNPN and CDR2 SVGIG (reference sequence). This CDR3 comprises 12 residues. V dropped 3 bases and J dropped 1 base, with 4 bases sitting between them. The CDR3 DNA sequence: TGTGCCTGGAGGGCGTCCTACAATGAGCAGTTCTTC. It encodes CAWRASYNEQFF.

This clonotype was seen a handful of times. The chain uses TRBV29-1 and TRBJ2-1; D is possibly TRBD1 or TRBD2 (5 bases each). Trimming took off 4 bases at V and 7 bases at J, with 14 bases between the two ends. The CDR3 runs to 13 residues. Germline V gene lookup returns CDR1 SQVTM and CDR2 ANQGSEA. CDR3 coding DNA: TGCAGCGTTGGGGGGAGTTGGAAAAATGAGCAGTTCTTC. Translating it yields CSVGGSWKNEQFF.

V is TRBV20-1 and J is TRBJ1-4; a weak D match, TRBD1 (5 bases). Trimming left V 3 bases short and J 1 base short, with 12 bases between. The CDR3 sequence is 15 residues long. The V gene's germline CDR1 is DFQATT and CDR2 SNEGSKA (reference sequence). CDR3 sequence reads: CSASSGAETNEKLFF. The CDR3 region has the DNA TGCAGTGCTAGCAGCGGGGCAGAAACTAATGAAAAACTGTTTTTT.

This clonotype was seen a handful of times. CDR3 residues: CASSQDPYRETQYF. CDR3 in DNA: TGTGCCAGCAGCCAAGATCCGTACCGTGAGACCCAGTACTTC. The chain is built from TRBV4-2 and TRBJ2-5; no definite D call. Germline loops: CDR1 LGHNA, CDR2 YNFKEQ. Trimming shortened V by 0 bases and J by 5 bases, and 10 bases separated the two germline ends. This CDR3 spans 14 amino acids.

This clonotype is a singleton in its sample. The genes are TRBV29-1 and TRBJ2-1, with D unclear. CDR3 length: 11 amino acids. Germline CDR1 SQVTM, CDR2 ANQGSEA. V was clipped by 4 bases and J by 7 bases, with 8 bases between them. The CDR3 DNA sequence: TGCAGCGTTGCCCCCAAAAATGAGCAGTTCTTC. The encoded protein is CSVAPKNEQFF.

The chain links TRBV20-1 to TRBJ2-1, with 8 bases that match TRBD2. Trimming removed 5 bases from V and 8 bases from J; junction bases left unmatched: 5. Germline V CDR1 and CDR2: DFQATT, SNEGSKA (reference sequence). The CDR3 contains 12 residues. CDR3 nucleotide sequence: TGCAGTGCTCATAGCGGGAACTATGAGCAGTTCTTC. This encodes CSAHSGNYEQFF.